The 15 T cell receptor beta chains in this list originate from one sample, sequenced in a study of identical twins. TCRdb reprocessed the 5' RACE reads via MiXCR and lists one record per CDR3 protein. The sample lists 460,000 or so distinct CDR3 sequences, 14% occurring once. The data were also submitted as part of a second study, on yellow fever vaccine responses in identical twins.

Input material: CD4+ T cells sorted from blood. These receptors all come from a woman aged 18-29 years in good health.

This clonotype showed up just once. The chain links TRBV7-2 to TRBJ2-2; 9 bases match TRBD1. The CDR3 extends over 15 amino acids. V trimming: 5 bases; J trimming: 7 bases; junction bases outside the gene matches: 8. The germline V gene encodes CDR1 SGHTA and CDR2 FQGNSA. In DNA, the CDR3 is TGTGCCAGCAGCCAGCGGACAGGGGTTGGCGGGGAGCTGTTTTTT. It is translated as CASSQRTGVGGELFF.

This clonotype was counted only a few times. This chain connects TRBV24-1 to TRBJ2-3; D perhaps matches TRBD1 (6 bases). The CDR3 has 16 amino acids. Per germline, CDR1 KGHDR and CDR2 SFDVKD. Trimming shortened V by 9 bases and J by 4 bases, and 22 bases separated the two germline ends. CDR3: CATSLTGSGLPDTQYF. CDR3 bases: TGTGCCACCTCTCTGACAGGCTCGGGGCTTCCAGATACGCAGTATTTT.

This clonotype was found once. The gene calls are TRBV12-3 or TRBV12-4 and TRBJ1-4; tentatively, D is TRBD1 (5 bases). V was cut by 6 bases and J by 8 bases, with 16 bases left in between. The CDR3 sequence is 14 residues long. The CDR3 nucleotides are TGTGCCAGCAGCGGGGGGGGGTATCGCGAAAAACTGTTTTTT. Translating gives CASSGGGYREKLFF.

The chain has TRBV6-4 and TRBJ2-1; 9 bases agree with TRBD1. Trimming removed 6 bases from V and 4 bases from J; junction bases left unmatched: 4. The CDR3 loop spans 14 amino acids. CDR1 MRHNA and CDR2 SNTAGT come from the germline V gene. The chain's CDR3 is CASRQGAGYNEQFF. CDR3 DNA sequence: TGTGCCAGCAGACAGGGGGCCGGATACAATGAGCAGTTCTTC.

This clonotype was observed many times. CDR3 nucleotides: TGCAGCGTTGTTCGGCAGATTGAGGAGACCCAGTACTTC. Its protein is CSVVRQIEETQYF. The gene calls are TRBV29-1 and TRBJ2-5, with D unclear. From germline, CDR1 is SQVTM and CDR2 ANQGSEA. This CDR3 has 13 residues. The ends were cut back, 4 bases at V and 5 bases at J, with 14 bases in the middle.

This clonotype was found a few times. The chain links TRBV10-3 to TRBJ2-3, with TRBD1 identical over 9 bases. From germline, CDR1 is ENHRY and CDR2 SYGVKD. V shed 6 bases and J 3 bases; nucleotides not matched to a gene: 4. The CDR3 is made up of 14 amino acids. The CDR3: CAIRGTGRTDTQYF. The CDR3 coding sequence is TGTGCCATCAGAGGGACAGGGAGAACAGATACGCAGTATTTT.

This clonotype turned up a few times. The genes are TRBV6-1 and TRBJ2-7; D perhaps matches TRBD2 (7 bases). Germline-derived CDR1 and CDR2 are MNHNS and SASEGT. The CDR3 covers 15 residues. V was pared by 1 base and J by 7 bases, with 17 bases between. CDR3 residues: CASSEGRGPVVEQYF. CDR3 in DNA: TGTGCCAGCAGTGAAGGGCGGGGGCCGGTGGTGGAGCAGTACTTC.

This chain uses TRBV12-5 with TRBJ2-1; D might be TRBD2 (5 bases). V shed 9 bases and J shed 2 bases, with 11 bases lying between them. Germline lookup yields CDR1 LGHNT and CDR2 FRNRAP. This CDR3 is 13 amino acids long. This CDR3 is CASQSGTYNEQFF. In nucleotides, the CDR3 is TGTGCTAGCCAATCGGGAACCTACAATGAGCAGTTCTTC.

This chain links TRBV18 with TRBJ2-5, with TRBD1 identical over 10 bases. J lost 2 bases, V lost 5 bases, and 8 bases had no gene match. CDR3 size: 16 residues. Germline CDR1 reads KGHSH; CDR2 reads LQKENI. The CDR3 coding sequence is TGTGCCAGCTCAGCCGGGACAGGGGTCGCGCAAGAGACCCAGTACTTC. It translates to CASSAGTGVAQETQYF. Full variable domain (missing parts from reference TRBV18 and TRBJ2-5): NAGVMQNPRHLVRRRGQEARLRCSPMKGHSHVYWYRQLPEEGLKFMVYLQKENIIDESGMPKERFSAEFPKEGPSILRIQQVVRGDSAAYFCASSAGTGVAQETQYFGPGTRLLVL.

This clonotype was observed many times. The chain recombines TRBV6-1 with TRBJ1-5, with TRBD1 matching 7 bases. The CDR3 is 14 residues long. V lost 5 bases and J lost 4; bases outside the gene matches: 5. Germline CDR1 and CDR2: MNHNS and SASEGT. This CDR3 reads CASSRGTENQPQHF. CDR3 nucleotide sequence: TGTGCCAGCAGTCGAGGGACAGAAAATCAGCCCCAGCATTTT.

This clonotype was seen more than once but under ten times. The CDR3 nucleotides read TGTGCCAGCAGCCAAGAGGTATGGGCGGCAGGGAGCTCCTACAATGAGCAGTTCTTC. Encoded protein: CASSQEVWAAGSSYNEQFF. This chain links TRBV3-1 with TRBJ2-1, with D perhaps assigned TRBD1 or TRBD2 (5 bases each). V was cut by 0 bases and J by 0 bases, with 18 bases left in between. The CDR3 is 19 amino acids. The germline V gene has CDR1 LGHDT and CDR2 YNNKEL (reference sequence).

The rearrangement links TRBV30 to TRBJ2-1; 14 bases line up with TRBD2. CDR1 and CDR2 from the germline V gene are GTSNPN and SVGIG (reference sequence). The CDR3 totals 17 residues. Germline trimming cut 3 bases from V and 3 bases from J; bases unmatched to any gene: 7. CDR3 sequence: CAWSHPGLAGDYNEQFF. Here the CDR3 DNA reads TGTGCCTGGAGCCATCCGGGACTAGCGGGGGACTACAATGAGCAGTTCTTC.

This clonotype was detected ten times or more. This chain joins TRBV18 and TRBJ2-1, with D hard to call. This CDR3 has 11 residues. Germline CDR1 is KGHSH and CDR2 is LQKENI. Trimming shortened V by 3 bases and J by 6 bases, and 3 bases separated the two germline ends. The CDR3 nucleotides read TGTGCCAGCTCACCCGGCAATGAGCAGTTCTTC. This gives the protein CASSPGNEQFF. Filled out from reference TRBV18 and TRBJ2-1, the complete variable domain reads NAGVMQNPRHLVRRRGQEARLRCSPMKGHSHVYWYRQLPEEGLKFMVYLQKENIIDESGMPKERFSAEFPKEGPSILRIQQVVRGDSAAYFCASSPGNEQFFGPGTRLTVL.

In this sample, this clonotype turned up many times. This chain links TRBV7-2 with TRBJ1-6, with D unresolved. The CDR3 is made up of 11 amino acids. In germline, CDR1 is SGHTA, CDR2 FQGNSA. The V gene lost 1 base and the J gene lost 16 bases, with 8 bases spanning the gap. CDR3 in amino acids: CASSLGQYLHF. The CDR3 DNA reads as TGTGCCAGCAGCTTAGGGCAGTATCTCCACTTT.

This chain connects TRBV20-1 to TRBJ2-7; 9 bases agree with TRBD2. The CDR3 covers 15 residues. J was trimmed by 4 bases and V by 1 base; bases with no gene match: 8. Germline CDR1 and CDR2: DFQATT and SNEGSKA (reference sequence). CDR3 nucleotide sequence: TGCAGTGCTAGAGTTCATAGCGGGAGCATTTACGAGCAGTACTTC. Translation: CSARVHSGSIYEQYF.